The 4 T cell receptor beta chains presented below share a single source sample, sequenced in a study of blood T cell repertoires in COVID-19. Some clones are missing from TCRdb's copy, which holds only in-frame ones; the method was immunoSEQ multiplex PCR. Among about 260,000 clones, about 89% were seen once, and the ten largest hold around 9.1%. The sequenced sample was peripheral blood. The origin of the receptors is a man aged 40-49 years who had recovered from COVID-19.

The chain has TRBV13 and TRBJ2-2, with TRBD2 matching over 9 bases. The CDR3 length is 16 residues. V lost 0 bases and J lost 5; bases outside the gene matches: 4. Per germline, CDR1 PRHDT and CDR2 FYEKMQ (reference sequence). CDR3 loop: CASSLGKAGGTGELFF. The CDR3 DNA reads TGTGCCAGCAGCTTAGGCAAAGCGGGGGGTACCGGGGAGCTGTTTTTT.

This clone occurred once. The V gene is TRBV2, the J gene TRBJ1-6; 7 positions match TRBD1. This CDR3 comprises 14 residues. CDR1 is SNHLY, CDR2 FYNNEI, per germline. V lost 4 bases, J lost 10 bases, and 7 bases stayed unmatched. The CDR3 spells CASSATGLESPLHF. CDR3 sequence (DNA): TGTGCCAGCAGTGCGACAGGGCTGGAGTCACCCCTCCACTTT.

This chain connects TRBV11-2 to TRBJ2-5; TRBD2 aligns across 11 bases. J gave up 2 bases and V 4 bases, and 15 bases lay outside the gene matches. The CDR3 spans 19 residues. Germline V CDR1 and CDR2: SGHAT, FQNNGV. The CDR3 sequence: CASSSRVLTSGRVQETQYF. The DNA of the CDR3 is TGTGCCAGCAGCTCCCGCGTGCTTACTAGCGGGAGAGTACAAGAGACCCAGTACTTC.

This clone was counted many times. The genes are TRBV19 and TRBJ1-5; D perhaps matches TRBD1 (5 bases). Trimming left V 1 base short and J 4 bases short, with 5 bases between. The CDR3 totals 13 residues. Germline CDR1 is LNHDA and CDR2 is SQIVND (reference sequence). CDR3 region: CASSIAGNQPQHF. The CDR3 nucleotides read TGTGCCAGTAGTATAGCAGGGAATCAGCCCCAGCATTTT.